Presented here are 32 T cell receptor beta chains from one specimen sequenced in a study of blood T cells in healthy people across ages. Sample-barcoded 5' priming and a J-beta primer mix drove a second PCR of roughly 6 to 12 cycles. TCRdb reanalysed the 5' RACE reads using MiXCR and keeps one entry per CDR3 protein. The sample contains around 750,000 distinct CDR3 sequences, 50% to 65% of which appear only once. Material: blood. These receptors came from a man of 80 years or more in good health.

The chain is built from TRBV18 and TRBJ2-7; D call uncertain. The germline CDR1 and CDR2 sequences are KGHSH and LQKENI. The CDR3 totals 13 residues. The ends were cut back, 6 bases at V and 6 bases at J, with 15 bases in the middle. The CDR3 spells CASSPWADGEQYF. CDR3 coding DNA: TGTGCCAGCTCCCCCTGGGCCGACGGCGAGCAGTACTTC.

Comments on this clonotype: This sequence may be a read error, since a much larger clone differs from it by one base. The chain is built from TRBV7-2 and TRBJ2-1; 10 bases align to TRBD2. Germline V lookup: CDR1 SGHTA, CDR2 FQGNSA. The CDR3 spans 17 residues. The CDR3 protein is CASSLRSSGRVYKEQFF. The DNA for the CDR3 is TGTGCCAGCAGCTTACGTTCTAGCGGGAGAGTCTACAAGGAGCAGTTCTTC.

The rearrangement links TRBV5-1 to TRBJ2-1, with TRBD1 matching 8 bases. Germline values: CDR1 SGHRS, CDR2 YFSETQ. The CDR3 consists of 14 residues. The V and J ends lost 4 bases and 8 bases, in that order; junction bases with no gene match: 8. The CDR3, as DNA: TGCGCCAGCAGCGCCGGGACAGGACCTGATGAGCAGTTCTTC. This codes for CASSAGTGPDEQFF.

This chain links TRBV3-1 with TRBJ2-6, with 8 positions matching TRBD1. Germline loops: CDR1 LGHDT, CDR2 YNNKEL (reference sequence). The CDR3 extends over 17 amino acids. V trimming: 4 bases; J trimming: 0 bases; junction bases outside the gene matches: 5. CDR3 sequence (DNA): TGTGCCAGCAGCCCAAGGGACAGGCCCTCTGGGGCCAACGTCCTGACTTTC. Protein: CASSPRDRPSGANVLTF.

This clonotype was found a few times. This chain uses TRBV10-3 with TRBJ2-7, with D uncertain. Germline V gives CDR1 ENHRY, CDR2 SYGVKD. The V end lost 4 bases, the J end lost 0 bases, and 13 bases lay between the germline ends. The CDR3 is 15 amino acids. In nucleotides, the CDR3 is TGTGCCATCAGTGGTGAGGAATTGGTCTCCTACGAGCAGTACTTC. Its translation: CAISGEELVSYEQYF.

The rearrangement uses TRBV2 and TRBJ2-1; no reliable D call. Germline loops: CDR1 SNHLY, CDR2 FYNNEI. The length of the CDR3 is 13 residues. The germline V and J ends were trimmed by 4 bases and 10 bases, with 14 bases remaining between them. The CDR3 reads CASSGAFHLEQFF. The CDR3 bases are TGTGCCAGCAGTGGGGCTTTCCACCTCGAGCAGTTCTTC.

The chain has TRBV18 and TRBJ2-1; 7 bases align to TRBD2. The ends lost 5 bases at V and 6 bases at J; junction bases unmatched: 7. The CDR3 covers 14 residues. Germline-derived CDR1 and CDR2 are KGHSH and LQKENI. CDR3 bases: TGTGCCAGCTCAGAACTAGCGTGGGCCAATGAGCAGTTCTTC. As protein: CASSELAWANEQFF.

The chain links TRBV28 to TRBJ2-3; D is possibly TRBD1 (6 bases). The CDR3 spans 14 residues. Germline V gene sequence: CDR1 MDHEN, CDR2 SYDVKM. V lost 8 bases to trimming and J lost 0 bases, with 12 bases between them. The CDR3 region is CASGQPPSTDTQYF. As DNA, the CDR3 is TGTGCCAGCGGACAGCCCCCTAGCACAGATACGCAGTATTTT. Combining the CDR3 with reference TRBV28 and TRBJ2-3 gives the whole variable domain DVKVTQSSRYLVKRTGEKVFLECVQDMDHENMFWYRQDPGLGLRLIYFSYDVKMKEKGDIPEGYSVSREKKERFSLILESASTNQTSMYLCASGQPPSTDTQYFGPGTRLTVL.

This chain uses TRBV20-1 with TRBJ2-5, with D possibly matching TRBD2 (6 bases). The end of the DNA fits TRBJ2-7 better, so the J call may be wrong. Germline CDR1 DFQATT, CDR2 SNEGSKA (reference sequence). CDR3 length: 14 residues. The CDR3 DNA follows: TGCAGTGCTAGAGTGGCGGGACGGAACTACGAGCAGTACTTC. Protein sequence: CSARVAGRNYEQYF.

V and J are TRBV7-9 and TRBJ2-7; D may be TRBD2 (5 bases). The CDR3 contains 12 residues. Trimming shortened V by 1 base and J by 7 bases, and 8 bases separated the two germline ends. Per the germline V gene, CDR1 is SEHNR and CDR2 is FQNEAQ (reference sequence). CDR3 region: CASSLVALEQYF. The DNA of the CDR3 is TGTGCCAGCAGCTTAGTAGCGCTTGAGCAGTACTTC.

The chain recombines TRBV29-1 with TRBJ2-5; D is possibly TRBD1 (5 bases). Per the germline V gene, CDR1 is SQVTM and CDR2 is ANQGSEA. CDR3 length equals 12 residues. Trimming removed 8 bases from V and 1 base from J, with 11 bases in between. The CDR3 DNA follows: TGCAGCCTCCGAAGGGGCCAAGAGACCCAGTACTTC. As protein: CSLRRGQETQYF.

The J gene is TRBJ2-5, the V gene TRBV20-1; a possible D gene is TRBD2 (5 bases). Germline CDR1 reads DFQATT; CDR2 reads SNEGSKA (reference sequence). Trimming took off 4 bases at V and 6 bases at J, with 12 bases between the two ends. The CDR3 extends over 12 amino acids. CDR3: CSAKVGIKTQYF. CDR3 coding DNA: TGCAGTGCTAAGGTCGGGATCAAGACCCAGTACTTC.

In its sample, this clonotype was seen once. The chain couples TRBV20-1 to TRBJ2-1; 9 positions match TRBD2. With 0 bases clipped from V and 8 bases from J, the junction kept 11 bases outside the gene matches. Germline V gene lookup returns CDR1 DFQATT and CDR2 SNEGSKA (reference sequence). The CDR3 has 16 residues. This CDR3 is CSARDYGSGSGDEQFF. In DNA, the CDR3 is TGCAGTGCTAGAGATTATGGTAGCGGGAGTGGGGATGAGCAGTTCTTC.

This clonotype was detected once. J is TRBJ2-2 and V is TRBV6-6; TRBD2 matches 13 bases. This CDR3 region has 15 residues. The germline V gene encodes CDR1 MNHNY and CDR2 SVGAGI (reference sequence). The trim removed 6 bases at V and 6 bases at J, leaving 4 bases unmatched. The CDR3: CASRKLAGGPGELFF. CDR3 in DNA: TGTGCCAGCAGGAAACTAGCGGGAGGGCCCGGGGAGCTGTTTTTT.

This clonotype was observed a few times. V is TRBV6-2 or TRBV6-3 and J is TRBJ2-4; D gene unclear. V lost 2 bases and J lost 7, with 9 bases in between. The CDR3 length is 13 residues. CDR1 is MNHEY and CDR2 is SVGEGT in the germline V gene. The CDR3 here is CASSYLPGNIQYF. Written as DNA, the CDR3 is TGTGCCAGCAGTTACCTCCCCGGGAACATTCAGTACTTC.

The V gene is TRBV2, the J gene TRBJ2-6; 7 nucleotides align to TRBD1. Trimming took 6 bases from V and 1 from J; bases not matched to a gene: 6. The CDR3 loop spans 16 amino acids. The germline gives CDR1 SNHLY, CDR2 FYNNEI. This chain's CDR3 is CASSPGQISGANVLTF. CDR3 coding DNA: TGTGCCAGCAGCCCGGGACAGATATCTGGGGCCAACGTCCTGACTTTC.

J is TRBJ2-1 and V is TRBV20-1, with D unclear. V was trimmed by 5 bases and J by 8 bases, leaving 16 bases between them. Germline values: CDR1 DFQATT, CDR2 SNEGSKA (reference sequence). The length of the CDR3 is 13 residues. The CDR3, as DNA: TGCAGTGCTGGCGCTGGACCGCGCGATGAGCAGTTCTTC. Translating gives CSAGAGPRDEQFF.

The chain has TRBV3-1 and TRBJ1-1, with D unclear. Germline V CDR1 and CDR2: LGHDT, YNNKEL (reference sequence). V was pared by 0 bases and J by 10 bases, with 9 bases between. This CDR3 is built from 12 residues. The CDR3: CASSQDGVVAFF. In nucleotides, the CDR3 is TGTGCCAGCAGCCAAGACGGCGTCGTAGCTTTCTTT.

The rearrangement joins TRBV3-1 to TRBJ1-2, with 9 bases lining up with TRBD1. Looked up from germline, CDR1 is LGHDT and CDR2 is YNNKEL (reference sequence). V lost 5 bases and J lost 6; bases outside the gene matches: 7. This CDR3 comprises 14 residues. The CDR3 is CASSSGTGRDGYTF. The DNA of the CDR3 is TGTGCCAGCAGCAGCGGGACAGGGAGGGATGGCTACACCTTC. Based on the CDR3 plus reference TRBV3-1 and TRBJ1-2, the full variable domain is DTAVSQTPKYLVTQMGNDKSIKCEQNLGHDTMYWYKQDSKKFLKIMFSYNNKELIINETVPNRFSPKSPDKAHLNLHINSLELGDSAVYFCASSSGTGRDGYTFGSGTRLTVV.

About this clonotype: No DNA is shown, since the ends of the CDR3 on it are uncertain; the CDR3 is the one TCRdb lists. The V gene is TRBV20-1, the J gene TRBJ2-4; the D call of TRBD2 is as the table states it, not checked on the DNA. The length of the CDR3 is 12 amino acids, counting both ends. The germline gives CDR1 DFQATT, CDR2 SNEGSKA (reference sequence). This CDR3 reads CSARVASGSRYF.

V usage is TRBV5-1 and J usage is TRBJ2-3; D possibly uses TRBD1 or TRBD2 (8 bases each). In germline, CDR1 is SGHRS, CDR2 YFSETQ. V was cut by 9 bases and J by 14 bases, with 31 bases left in between. This CDR3 is 15 amino acids long. CDR3 protein: CATRTTLAGTGQGYF. The CDR3, as DNA: TGCGCCACCCGAACGACCTTAGCGGGAACAGGACAGGGGTATTTT. The full variable domain, with the rest looked up from reference TRBV5-1 and TRBJ2-3, is KAGVTQTPRYLIKTRGQQVTLSCSPISGHRSVSWYQQTPGQGLQFLFEYFSETQRNKGNFPGRFSGRQFSNSRSEMNVSTLELGDSALYLCATRTTLAGTGQGYFGPGTRLTVL.

The rearrangement uses TRBV20-1 and TRBJ2-7; 11 bases align to TRBD2. Trimming cost V 0 bases and J 1 base; bases outside gene matches: 8. The CDR3 contains 17 residues. Looked up from germline, CDR1 is DFQATT and CDR2 is SNEGSKA (reference sequence). The CDR3 DNA is TGCAGTGCTAGAGATAGAGGGACTAGCGGTCTTTCCTACGAGCAGTACTTC. It translates to CSARDRGTSGLSYEQYF.

This chain links TRBV24-1 with TRBJ2-5; TRBD2 might be the D (5 bases). The CDR3 runs 12 residues. The ends were cut back, 5 bases at V and 11 bases at J, with 14 bases in the middle. Germline CDR1 and CDR2: KGHDR and SFDVKD. CDR3 coding DNA: TGTGCCACCAGTGGAGGGCTCAATGAGCAGTACTTC. Translation gives CATSGGLNEQYF.

In its sample, this clonotype was seen a few times. J is TRBJ2-3 and V is TRBV25-1; possible D gene TRBD2, 6 bases. The V end lost 7 bases, the J end lost 0 bases, and 17 bases lay between the germline ends. The CDR3 has 16 residues. CDR1 is MGHDK, CDR2 SYGVNS, per germline. CDR3 DNA sequence: TGTGCCAGCAACTCAGAGGCGGGGTCTAGCACAGATACGCAGTATTTT. This encodes CASNSEAGSSTDTQYF.

The gene calls are TRBV7-8 and TRBJ2-1; 8 bases line up with TRBD1. This CDR3 comprises 15 residues. The V gene end was trimmed by 6 bases and the J gene end by 7 bases; junction bases not matched to a gene: 11. CDR1 and CDR2 (germline): SGHVS, FQNEAQ. CDR3 DNA: TGTGCCAGCAGAAATAGTGGGGGGACAGGTAATGAGCAGTTCTTC. Protein: CASRNSGGTGNEQFF.

The rearrangement joins TRBV5-1 to TRBJ1-2; TRBD1 matches at 11 bases. With 4 bases clipped from V and 4 bases from J, the junction kept 9 bases outside the gene matches. Looked up from germline, CDR1 is SGHRS and CDR2 is YFSETQ. This CDR3 is built from 16 residues. CDR3 sequence: CASSPGQGAIGYGYTF. Here the CDR3 DNA reads TGCGCCAGCAGCCCTGGACAGGGGGCGATCGGCTATGGCTACACCTTC.

J is TRBJ1-4 and V is TRBV20-1; D unclear. The CDR3 runs 18 residues. Trimming took off 2 bases at V and 0 bases at J, with 19 bases between the two ends. Per the germline V gene, CDR1 is DFQATT and CDR2 is SNEGSKA (reference sequence). In DNA, the CDR3 is TGCAGTGCTAGACAACCGGTGGGAAACCTTGCAACTAATGAAAAACTGTTTTTT. Translation gives CSARQPVGNLATNEKLFF.

This chain uses TRBV18 with TRBJ2-7; D gene ambiguous. This CDR3 contains 14 residues. V was clipped by 7 bases and J by 2 bases, with 15 bases between them. Germline lookup yields CDR1 KGHSH and CDR2 LQKENI. CDR3 bases: TGTGCCAGCTGCGCGGCCTCCACCGCCTACGAGCAGTACTTC. This encodes CASCAASTAYEQYF.

V and J are TRBV7-2 and TRBJ1-5, with D possibly being TRBD1 (6 bases). The CDR3 has 15 residues. Trimming stripped 5 bases from V and 4 bases from J, with 15 bases between. Looked up from germline, CDR1 is SGHTA and CDR2 is FQGNSA. The CDR3 loop reads CASSPGDIRNQPQHF. As DNA, the CDR3 is TGTGCCAGCAGCCCTGGGGACATACGGAATCAGCCCCAGCATTTT.

This chain joins TRBV28 and TRBJ2-3; a weak D match, TRBD1 (5 bases). The V gene lost 7 bases and the J gene lost 4 bases, with 9 bases spanning the gap. Germline V CDR1 and CDR2: MDHEN, SYDVKM. The CDR3 runs 12 residues. The CDR3 coding sequence is TGTGCCAGCACAGGGTTCGCAGATACGCAGTATTTT. Its translation is CASTGFADTQYF.

J is TRBJ2-1 and V is TRBV27; 12 nucleotides match TRBD2. The length of the CDR3 is 14 residues. The V segment lost 7 bases and the J segment 9 bases; nucleotides outside the gene matches: 7. The germline CDR1 and CDR2 sequences are MNHEY and SMNVEV (reference sequence). DNA of the CDR3: TGTGCCAGCACCCCTAGCGGGAGGGCCATTGAGCAGTTCTTC. This encodes CASTPSGRAIEQFF.

The sample holds a few counts of this clonotype. The chain uses TRBV7-2 and TRBJ1-1; D ambiguous. The CDR3 sequence is 11 residues long. The germline gives CDR1 SGHTA, CDR2 FQGNSA. Trimming left V 5 bases short and J 3 bases short, with 4 bases between. Written as DNA, the CDR3 is TGTGCCAGCAGCCCCGACACTGAAGCTTTCTTT. Its translation is CASSPDTEAFF.